This is a list of T cell receptor beta chains from one sample in a study of T cells after yellow fever vaccination. TCRdb used MiXCR to reprocess the 5' RACE reads, holding one entry per CDR3 protein. Of about 320,000 distinct CDR3 sequences detected, roughly 7% appear once; the ten largest clones hold around 17%. The source was PBMCs, collected more than 35 days after the first yellow fever vaccination. These receptor sequences come from a man between 18 and 29 years old who received the YFV17D yellow fever vaccine. Both conserved end residues are part of each CDR3. A D gene is named only where the DNA matches it firmly. Rows give clone size only sometimes, using once, few, many, or a class for an expanded clone.

>TRBV12-3/TRBV12-4|TRBJ1-3|NA|few
CASTNGGHFTRPGGNTIYF
TGTGCCAGCACTAACGGTGGGCACTTTACTAGGCCTGGTGGAAACACCATATATTTT
>TRBV12-3/TRBV12-4|TRBJ2-5|TRBD1|few
CASSFRQGWETQYF
TGTGCCAGCAGTTTCCGACAGGGGTGGGAGACCCAGTACTTC
>TRBV9|TRBJ1-3|NA|few
CASSPRATEGNTIYF
TGTGCCAGCAGTCCCAGGGCAACGGAAGGAAACACCATATATTTT
>TRBV3-1|TRBJ2-7|NA|NA
CASSQDHGIREQYF
TGTGCCAGCAGCCAAGACCACGGCATCCGCGAGCAGTACTTC
>TRBV14|TRBJ2-5|TRBD1|NA
CASSQADRGETQYF
TGTGCCAGCAGCCAAGCCGACAGGGGGGAGACCCAGTACTTC
>TRBV5-1|TRBJ2-1|NA|few
CASSFTMYGSSYNEQFF
TGCGCCAGCAGCTTCACTATGTACGGTAGCTCCTACAATGAGCAGTTCTTC
>TRBV6-1|TRBJ2-7|NA|few
CASTGEGRGLDYEQYF
TGTGCCAGCACGGGGGAAGGAAGGGGTCTCGACTACGAGCAGTACTTC
>TRBV7-2|TRBJ1-1|TRBD1|few
CASSVTGVGTEAFF
TGTGCCAGCAGCGTGACAGGGGTCGGGACTGAAGCTTTCTTT
>TRBV5-1|TRBJ1-3|NA|many
CASSSGRGGSDTIYF
TGCGCCAGCAGCTCCGGGCGAGGTGGGTCGGACACCATATATTTT
>TRBV12-3/TRBV12-4|TRBJ1-1|NA|few
CASRTGSAEAFF
TGTGCCAGCAGAACAGGGTCCGCTGAAGCTTTCTTT
>TRBV3-1|TRBJ2-3|TRBD2|NA
CASSFGGTSSGKDTQYF
TGTGCCAGCAGCTTCGGGGGGACTAGTTCGGGGAAGGATACGCAGTATTTT